What follows are 10 T cell receptor beta chains derived from one specimen sequenced in a study of Graves' ophthalmopathy and Graves' hyperthyroidism. Amplification of the TCR beta CDR3 regions used RNA transcripts (as template). HTBI primers served in a first-round RT-PCR, which a second-round multiplex PCR followed. TCRdb reprocessed the multiplex PCR reads with MiXCR, giving one entry per CDR3 protein. The table has hundreds of thousands of distinct CDR3 sequences, 21% seen once. Source material: peripheral blood. The receptor source for this set is a woman aged 18-29 years with stable Graves' hyperthyroidism.

This clonotype appeared many times. The rearrangement links TRBV6-1 to TRBJ2-7; TRBD1 matches 10 bases. CDR3 length: 15 residues. The germline V gene has CDR1 MNHNS and CDR2 SASEGT. V was clipped by 3 bases and J by 7 bases; unmatched bases: 9. The CDR3 nucleotides are TGTGCCAGCAGTGACCCCGGGACAGGGGCCGTGGAGCAGTACTTC. Translated, it gives CASSDPGTGAVEQYF.

The chain carries TRBV6-1 and TRBJ1-5; the D is unclear. CDR3 length equals 15 residues. Trimming removed 7 bases from V and 0 bases from J, with 13 bases in between. The germline gives CDR1 MNHNS, CDR2 SASEGT. DNA for the CDR3: TGTGCCAGCACCCGAGGTGGAAATAGCAATCAGCCCCAGCATTTT. Translation gives CASTRGGNSNQPQHF.

Only a few counts were recorded for this clonotype. The rearrangement links TRBV20-1 to TRBJ1-1; TRBD1 matches 7 bases. The germline V gene encodes CDR1 DFQATT and CDR2 SNEGSKA (reference sequence). This CDR3 is built from 16 residues. The V segment lost 0 bases and the J segment 6 bases; nucleotides outside the gene matches: 13. CDR3 nucleotides: TGCAGTGCTAGAGATCCAGGCAGGGGGTTGGTGGCTGAAGCTTTCTTT. Amino acids: CSARDPGRGLVAEAFF.

This clonotype was detected ten times or more. The chain links TRBV4-3 to TRBJ2-7, with a possible D match to TRBD2 (5 bases). The V end lost 0 bases, the J end lost 9 bases, and 15 bases lay between the germline ends. Germline CDR1 LGHNA, CDR2 YSLEER. There are 14 residues in the CDR3. The CDR3 protein is CASSQDIEGRRQYF. In DNA form, the CDR3 reads TGCGCCAGCAGCCAAGATATCGAGGGTAGGCGGCAGTACTTC.

At least ten counts were recorded for this clonotype. The chain combines TRBV24-1 with TRBJ2-5; unclear D gene. The V and J ends lost 7 bases and 4 bases respectively, with 12 bases between them. The CDR3 is 13 amino acids. Germline V gene lookup returns CDR1 KGHDR and CDR2 SFDVKD. CDR3 loop: CATRSRVAETQYF. The CDR3, as DNA: TGTGCCACCAGGAGTAGGGTGGCAGAGACCCAGTACTTC.

The chain combines TRBV7-9 with TRBJ2-5; 8 positions match TRBD2. Germline V lookup: CDR1 SEHNR, CDR2 FQNEAQ (reference sequence). This CDR3 region has 14 residues. J lost 6 bases, V lost 8 bases, and 11 bases had no gene match. CDR3 region: CASLSGRGGQTQYF. In DNA form, the CDR3 reads TGTGCCAGCTTGAGCGGGAGAGGCGGACAGACCCAGTACTTC.

The table lists this clonotype with many counts. The CDR3 sequence is CASSWTVNTGELFF. The CDR3, as DNA: TGCGCCAGCAGCTGGACAGTTAACACCGGGGAGCTGTTTTTT. V and J are TRBV5-1 and TRBJ2-2; D possibly corresponds to TRBD1 (6 bases). CDR3 length: 14 residues. V was clipped by 3 bases and J by 2 bases, with 8 bases between them. Germline V gene data show CDR1 as SGHRS and CDR2 as YFSETQ.

This clonotype was counted many times. The V call is TRBV19, the J call TRBJ2-5; weak D call: TRBD2 (6 bases). The V end lost 5 bases, the J end lost 5 bases, and 18 bases lay between the germline ends. CDR3 length: 15 amino acids. The germline V gene has CDR1 LNHDA and CDR2 SQIVND (reference sequence). The CDR3: CASSGVLTRAETQYF. The CDR3 DNA reads as TGTGCCAGTAGTGGGGTCCTGACTAGAGCGGAGACCCAGTACTTC.

This clonotype was recorded a few times. The J gene is TRBJ2-7, the V gene TRBV6-2 or TRBV6-3; 8 bases align to TRBD2. V trimming: 7 bases; J trimming: 3 bases; junction bases outside the gene matches: 14. Per the germline V gene, CDR1 is MNHEY and CDR2 is SVGEGT. This CDR3 has 16 residues. CDR3 residues: CASTKLHRGGLYEQYF. Written as DNA, the CDR3 is TGTGCCAGCACTAAACTTCACCGGGGGGGCCTCTACGAGCAGTACTTC.

In this sample, this clonotype turned up a few times. Since a much larger clone is just one base distant, this may be a read error. This chain joins TRBV19 and TRBJ1-1; D uncertain. The CDR3 loop spans 14 amino acids. CDR1 is LNHDA and CDR2 is SQIVND in the germline V gene (reference sequence). The CDR3 bases are TGTGCCAGTAGTATGATCAGTATGAACACTGAAGCTTGCTTT. This gives the protein CASSMISMNTEACF.